The source of this TCR beta chain is a study of shared clonotypes between healthy human individuals. V was shortened by 3 bases and J by 6 bases, with 19 bases between the two germline ends. Germline-derived CDR1 and CDR2 are SGHNT and YYREEE (reference sequence). The CDR3 has 15 residues. Libraries were prepared by immunoSEQ multiplex PCR; TCRdb keeps only in-frame clonotypes and omits some of them. The sample records about 1.4 million clones, roughly 96% being singletons. This sequence joins TRBV5-4 and TRBJ2-7; D is possibly TRBD1 (6 bases). This TCR was sampled from a man aged 25-40 years in good health. Sequencing was done on a sample of naive CD4+ T cells sorted from blood. Subset here: CD45RA+ positively selected. The DNA of the CDR3 is TGTGCCAGCAGCTCAAACAGGGACGGCCCTTCCGAGCAGTACTTC. Residues: CASSSNRDGPSEQYF.